Below, 29 T cell receptor beta chains from the same sample are listed, as sequenced in a study of vaccination effects on CD4 cells after COVID-19. This table comes from immunoSEQ multiplex PCR, and its TCRdb copy is limited to in-frame clones, with some not included. This sample has about 58,000 clones; around 80% occur once, and the top ten carry less than 4%. Isolation of CD4+ T cells took place after about nine days of culture. Their antigen targets remain unknown. This specimen was CD4+ T cells from PBMCs cultured without peptide, taken before COVID-19 vaccination. These receptors were taken from a human donor who received a COVID-19 vaccine.

This clone was seen more than once but under ten times. The rearrangement uses TRBV18 and TRBJ1-1, with D uncertain. The CDR3 extends over 14 amino acids. CDR1 is KGHSH and CDR2 is LQKENI in the germline V gene. Trimming took off 5 bases at V and 1 base at J, with 11 bases between the two ends. The CDR3 here is CASSGIFSNTEAFF. CDR3 DNA sequence: TGTGCCAGCTCAGGGATCTTTTCGAACACTGAAGCTTTCTTT.

This rearrangement joins TRBV19 to TRBJ1-4; D unclear. V lost 1 base to trimming and J lost 8 bases, with 8 bases between them. CDR3 length: 13 residues. Germline loops: CDR1 LNHDA, CDR2 SQIVND (reference sequence). This chain's CDR3 is CASSIALQEKLFF. DNA for the CDR3: TGTGCCAGTAGTATAGCGTTGCAGGAAAAACTGTTTTTT.

The V and J genes are TRBV5-1 and TRBJ2-4, with TRBD1 identical over 7 bases. Unmatched junction bases numbered 7, after V lost 2 bases and J lost 8 bases. The CDR3 runs 14 residues. Looked up from germline, CDR1 is SGHRS and CDR2 is YFSETQ. The CDR3 spells CASSFGTAQDIQYF. The CDR3 nucleotides are TGCGCCAGCAGCTTCGGGACAGCGCAGGACATTCAGTACTTC.

The chain uses TRBV5-1 and TRBJ1-5, with D perhaps matching TRBD1 (5 bases). Deletions cut 7 bases from V and 5 bases from J, with 16 bases between. This CDR3 has 14 amino acids. Per germline, CDR1 SGHRS and CDR2 YFSETQ. CDR3 in amino acids: CASSSGGLDQPQHF. The CDR3 coding sequence is TGCGCCAGCTCGTCGGGGGGGTTGGATCAGCCCCAGCATTTT.

The V call is TRBV6-2 or TRBV6-3, the J call TRBJ1-3; D is uncertain. Trimming stripped 4 bases from V and 4 bases from J, with 20 bases between. CDR1 and CDR2 from the germline V gene are MNHEY and SVGEGT. This CDR3 spans 17 amino acids. This CDR3 is CASSLLIGGGGGNTIYF. DNA of the CDR3: TGTGCCAGCAGTTTGTTGATCGGTGGAGGAGGCGGAAACACCATATATTTT.

This clone was seen more than once but under ten times. The genes are TRBV7-9 and TRBJ2-7; D may be TRBD2 (5 bases). V was trimmed by 10 bases and J by 11 bases, leaving 15 bases between them. The CDR3 contains 10 residues. Germline V gene lookup returns CDR1 SEHNR and CDR2 FQNEAQ (reference sequence). The CDR3 protein is CANQRPGKYV. The CDR3 DNA follows: TGTGCCAACCAGAGACCGGGGAAGTACGTC.

The chain recombines TRBV3-1 (or the pseudogene TRBV3-2) with TRBJ2-3; D gene uncertain. The V end lost 2 bases, the J end lost 6 bases, and 6 bases lay between the germline ends. The CDR3 covers 12 residues. The germline V gene has CDR1 LGHDT and CDR2 YNNKEL (reference sequence). This chain's CDR3 is CASSQLGDTQYF. In nucleotides, the CDR3 is TGTGCCAGCAGCCAACTAGGGGATACGCAGTATTTT.

This chain joins TRBV29-1 and TRBJ1-5; TRBD1 matches 10 bases. Germline V gives CDR1 SQVTM, CDR2 ANQGSEA. This CDR3 has 13 amino acids. Trimming cost V 4 bases and J 7 bases; bases outside gene matches: 4. CDR3 sequence (DNA): TGCAGCGTTGCCGGGACAGGGGACCAGCCCCAGCATTTT. This sequence encodes CSVAGTGDQPQHF.

This clone has only one observation. The chain has TRBV27 and TRBJ2-5; D ambiguous. This CDR3 is 14 amino acids long. V dropped 5 bases and J dropped 0 bases, with 10 bases sitting between them. CDR1 is MNHEY and CDR2 is SMNVEV in the germline V gene (reference sequence). The CDR3, as DNA: TGTGCCAGCAGTATGGGTCTTTACCAAGAGACCCAGTACTTC. Amino acids: CASSMGLYQETQYF.

The rearrangement uses TRBV5-4 and TRBJ2-5; 7 nucleotides match TRBD2. Germline CDR1 is SGHNT and CDR2 is YYREEE (reference sequence). CDR3 length: 15 amino acids. V was clipped by 4 bases and J by 2 bases; unmatched bases: 8. The DNA of the CDR3 is TGTGCCAGCAGCGTGGGAGGGACTACACAAGAGACCCAGTACTTC. Translation gives CASSVGGTTQETQYF.

The sample holds one count of this clone. The chain recombines TRBV6-2 or TRBV6-3 with TRBJ2-1, with TRBD1 matching 9 bases. With 4 bases clipped from V and 4 bases from J, the junction kept 8 bases outside the gene matches. The CDR3 loop spans 16 amino acids. The germline gives CDR1 MNHEY, CDR2 SVGEGT. CDR3 DNA sequence: TGTGCCAGCAGTTCCTCGGGGACAGGGCGTTACAATGAGCAGTTCTTC. It is translated as CASSSSGTGRYNEQFF.

The chain employs TRBV5-1 and TRBJ2-1; 9 bases line up with TRBD1. Germline V gene sequence: CDR1 SGHRS, CDR2 YFSETQ. This CDR3 is built from 15 residues. V dropped 1 base and J dropped 6; count of bases not matched to a gene: 5. CDR3 protein: CASSLRQGGTNEQFF. The CDR3 region has the DNA TGCGCCAGCAGCTTGCGACAGGGGGGTACCAATGAGCAGTTCTTC.

This chain joins TRBV2 and TRBJ1-2, with 8 bases lining up with TRBD1. Germline CDR1 and CDR2: SNHLY and FYNNEI. The CDR3 is 14 amino acids. V dropped 4 bases and J dropped 6; count of bases not matched to a gene: 7. The CDR3: CASSGTGLGDGYTF. CDR3 sequence (DNA): TGTGCCAGCAGTGGGACAGGGCTTGGAGATGGCTACACCTTC. The full variable domain, completed using reference TRBV2 and TRBJ1-2, is EPEVTQTPSHQVTQMGQEVILRCVPISNHLYFYWYRQILGQKVEFLVSFYNNEISEKSEIFDDQFSVERPDGSNFTLKIRSTKLEDSAMYFCASSGTGLGDGYTFGSGTRLTVV.

The rearrangement joins TRBV5-1 to TRBJ1-2, with D possibly matching TRBD1 (6 bases). V was pared by 0 bases and J by 7 bases, with 19 bases between. Germline loops: CDR1 SGHRS, CDR2 YFSETQ. This CDR3 region has 16 residues. The CDR3 region is CASSLAISGGPGGYTF. CDR3 DNA: TGCGCCAGCAGCTTGGCGATCTCGGGGGGCCCCGGTGGCTACACCTTC. Full variable domain (rest looked up from reference TRBV5-1 and TRBJ1-2): KAGVTQTPRYLIKTRGQQVTLSCSPISGHRSVSWYQQTPGQGLQFLFEYFSETQRNKGNFPGRFSGRQFSNSRSEMNVSTLELGDSALYLCASSLAISGGPGGYTFGSGTRLTVV.

The chain uses TRBV7-9 and TRBJ2-1; 7 bases match TRBD1. The CDR3 is 12 residues long. Germline V lookup: CDR1 SEHNR, CDR2 FQNEAQ (reference sequence). V shed 8 bases and J 9 bases; nucleotides not matched to a gene: 7. The CDR3 DNA reads as TGTGCCAGCGGAAGGACAGGTGGTGAGCAGTTCTTC. Its translation is CASGRTGGEQFF. The complete variable domain, with remaining parts taken from reference TRBV7-9 and TRBJ2-1, reads DTGVSQNPRHKITKRGQNVTFRCDPISEHNRLYWYRQTLGQGPEFLTYFQNEAQLEKSRLLSDRFSAERPKGSFSTLEIQRTEQGDSAMYLCASGRTGGEQFFGPGTRLTVL.

This clone has a single count. The chain joins TRBV19 to TRBJ2-5; 7 nucleotides agree with TRBD1. V trimming: 6 bases; J trimming: 3 bases; junction bases outside the gene matches: 4. The CDR3 totals 13 residues. CDR1 and CDR2 (germline): LNHDA, SQIVND (reference sequence). The CDR3 bases are TGTGCCAGTAGGGGCACAGGGGAAGAGACCCAGTACTTC. Its translation: CASRGTGEETQYF.

This clone has only one observation. The chain links TRBV7-3 to TRBJ2-5; D gene uncertain. The CDR3 spans 14 residues. The germline V gene has CDR1 SGHTA and CDR2 FQGTGA. V was cut by 5 bases and J by 7 bases, with 17 bases left in between. The CDR3 protein is CASSPDGIEGTQYF. CDR3 DNA: TGTGCCAGCAGCCCGGACGGTATTGAAGGGACCCAGTACTTC. Variable domain in full (rest from reference TRBV7-3 and TRBJ2-5): GAGVSQTPSNKVTEKGKYVELRCDPISGHTALYWYRQSLGQGPEFLIYFQGTGAADDSGLPNDRFFAVRPEGSVSTLKIQRTERGDSAVYLCASSPDGIEGTQYFGPGTRLLVL.

The chain couples TRBV5-6 to TRBJ2-5, with 9 positions matching TRBD2. Per the germline V gene, CDR1 is SGHDT and CDR2 is YYEEEE. The length of the CDR3 is 16 residues. V shed 1 base and J 9 bases; nucleotides not matched to a gene: 13. The CDR3 DNA is TGTGCCAGCAGCTTGATCGCGGTAGCGGGAGATGGGGCCCAGTACTTC. It codes for CASSLIAVAGDGAQYF. The entire variable domain, with the rest obtained from reference TRBV5-6 and TRBJ2-5, is as follows: DAGVTQSPTHLIKTRGQQVTLRCSPKSGHDTVSWYQQALGQGPQFIFQYYEEEERQRGNFPDRFSGHQFPNYSSELNVNALLLGDSALYLCASSLIAVAGDGAQYFGPGTRLLVL.

The chain employs TRBV7-3 and TRBJ1-4; D gene ambiguous. The V and J ends lost 1 base and 8 bases respectively, with 14 bases between them. Germline CDR1 SGHTA, CDR2 FQGTGA. CDR3 size: 15 residues. Written as DNA, the CDR3 is TGTGCCAGCAGCTTAATCTGGGGATCCCGGGAAAAACTGTTTTTT. Its protein product is CASSLIWGSREKLFF.

This clone was detected once. CDR3 loop: CASSRRRGQETQYF. As DNA, the CDR3 is TGTGCCAGTAGTCGACGGCGGGGGCAAGAGACCCAGTACTTC. The chain uses TRBV19 and TRBJ2-5, with 7 positions matching TRBD2. This CDR3 has 14 residues. Germline V lookup: CDR1 LNHDA, CDR2 SQIVND (reference sequence). With 5 bases clipped from V and 2 bases from J, the junction kept 5 bases outside the gene matches. Full variable domain (rest looked up from reference TRBV19 and TRBJ2-5): DGGITQSPKYLFRKEGQNVTLSCEQNLNHDAMYWYRQDPGQGLRLIYYSQIVNDFQKGDIAEGYSVSREKKESFPLTVTSAQKNPTAFYLCASSRRRGQETQYFGPGTRLLVL.

In this sample, this clone turned up a few times. V is TRBV10-1 and J is TRBJ1-5; TRBD1 matches 9 bases. The CDR3 covers 12 residues. Germline values: CDR1 WNHNN, CDR2 SYGVQD (reference sequence). V lost 8 bases, J lost 9 bases, and 5 bases stayed unmatched. The CDR3, as DNA: TGCGCCAGCGGGACAGGGAAGGGGCCCCAGCATTTT. This codes for CASGTGKGPQHF.

This clone was seen a few times. The gene calls are TRBV19 and TRBJ1-6; D may be TRBD1 (5 bases). The germline V and J ends were trimmed by 6 bases and 9 bases, with 12 bases remaining between them. This CDR3 spans 13 amino acids. Germline assignment: CDR1 LNHDA and CDR2 SQIVND (reference sequence). The CDR3: CASRRARASPLHF. In DNA, the CDR3 is TGTGCCAGTAGGAGGGCCAGGGCTTCACCCCTCCACTTT.

The rearrangement links TRBV11-1 to TRBJ2-7, with TRBD1 matching over 9 bases. There are 14 residues in the CDR3. With 5 bases clipped from V and 5 bases from J, the junction kept 7 bases outside the gene matches. Germline V gene lookup returns CDR1 SGHAT and CDR2 FQDESV (reference sequence). CDR3 DNA: TGTGCCAGCAGCACTAACAGGGGGCAAGACGAGCAGTACGTC. The encoded protein is CASSTNRGQDEQYV.

The chain recombines TRBV19 with TRBJ1-2; weak D call: TRBD1 (6 bases). Trimming removed 4 bases from V and 4 bases from J, with 16 bases in between. This CDR3 comprises 15 residues. Germline CDR1 reads LNHDA; CDR2 reads SQIVND (reference sequence). The CDR3 reads CASSSGTPKAYGYTF. CDR3 in DNA: TGTGCCAGTAGTAGCGGGACACCAAAAGCCTATGGCTACACCTTC.

This CDR3 reads CASSLAGDEQYV. CDR3 sequence (DNA): TGCGCCAGCAGCTTGGCGGGGGACGAGCAGTACGTC. The rearrangement joins TRBV5-1 to TRBJ2-7; D is perhaps TRBD2 (6 bases). This CDR3 has 12 residues. CDR1 is SGHRS and CDR2 is YFSETQ in the germline V gene. V lost 0 bases to trimming and J lost 5 bases, with 6 bases between them.

The chain links TRBV4-2 to TRBJ2-3; TRBD2 matches 13 bases. The V and J ends lost 2 bases and 0 bases, in that order; junction bases with no gene match: 8. The CDR3 spans 19 residues. Germline V gene lookup returns CDR1 LGHNA and CDR2 YNFKEQ. CDR3: CASSQLRLAGGSSTDTQYF. The CDR3 DNA reads as TGTGCCAGCAGCCAATTACGACTAGCGGGGGGCTCTAGCACAGATACGCAGTATTTT.

This clone was counted once. The rearrangement links TRBV19 to TRBJ2-4; 9 nucleotides agree with TRBD2. The junction had 5 bases not matched to a gene; V was cut back by 3 bases and J by 2 bases. Germline lookup yields CDR1 LNHDA and CDR2 SQIVND (reference sequence). This CDR3 region has 16 residues. The CDR3 here is CASSMASGVSKNIQYF. The CDR3 DNA follows: TGTGCCAGTAGTATGGCTAGCGGGGTCTCCAAAAACATTCAGTACTTC.

The V call is TRBV11-3, the J call TRBJ2-1; the D is unclear. The CDR3 is made up of 13 amino acids. The V and J ends lost 0 bases and 3 bases respectively, with 3 bases between them. CDR1 is SGHNT and CDR2 is YENEEA in the germline V gene. The CDR3 DNA sequence: TGTGCCAGCAGCTTAGACAGCTACAATGAGCAGTTCTTC. Translating gives CASSLDSYNEQFF. Combining the CDR3 with reference TRBV11-3 and TRBJ2-1 gives the whole variable domain EAGVVQSPRYKIIEKKQPVAFWCNPISGHNTLYWYLQNLGQGPELLIRYENEEAVDDSQLPKDRFSAERLKGVDSTLKIQPAELGDSAVYLCASSLDSYNEQFFGPGTRLTVL.

CDR3 nucleotide sequence: TGTGCCAGCAGCCGATCCCCAGCGAACACCGGGGAGCTGTTTTTT. Protein sequence: CASSRSPANTGELFF. This chain connects TRBV2 to TRBJ2-2; unclear D gene. The germline V gene encodes CDR1 SNHLY and CDR2 FYNNEI. This CDR3 has 15 amino acids. V gave up 6 bases and J gave up 0 bases, with 11 bases separating them. Together with reference TRBV2 and TRBJ2-2, the CDR3 gives the full variable domain: EPEVTQTPSHQVTQMGQEVILRCVPISNHLYFYWYRQILGQKVEFLVSFYNNEISEKSEIFDDQFSVERPDGSNFTLKIRSTKLEDSAMYFCASSRSPANTGELFFGEGSRLTVL.